This T cell receptor (beta chain) was sequenced during a study of cytomegalovirus exposure and HLA in healthy donors. Overall study results and limits: Later, an analysis found that TCR clusters from the first cohort tended to co-occur in the 130 or so validation repertoires. Cytomegalovirus status, reportedly, was diagnosed with high specificity and sensitivity by the classifier. There were 150 to 200 TCR beta chains listed as cytomegalovirus-associated. The dataset shows that most TCR sequences were rare, while some public TCRs occurred in many donors.

Details on this clone: The antigen is not known.

This CDR3 has 15 amino acids. V dropped 5 bases and J dropped 2 bases, with 14 bases sitting between them. The germline V gene encodes CDR1 MNHEY and CDR2 SMNVEV (reference sequence). The table came from immunoSEQ multiplex PCR; TCRdb's copy has only in-frame clones and leaves some out. The sample has under 200,000 clones, roughly 89% seen once. This TCR came from a man between 18 and 29 years old in good health and CMV-seropositive. The chain links TRBV27 to TRBJ2-3; maybe TRBD1 (6 bases). Sequenced input: PBMCs. CDR3 sequence (DNA): TGTGCCAGCAGTCAGGGGTTTGGGGTCACAGATACGCAGTATTTT. This codes for CASSQGFGVTDTQYF.